The clone carrying this T cell receptor beta chain was recorded a few times. Its antigen is undetermined. Trimming removed 7 bases from V and 0 bases from J, with 13 bases in between. The germline CDR1 and CDR2 sequences are SNHLY and FYNNEI. This CDR3 region has 16 residues. These data are taken from a study of CD8 T cells in ankylosing spondylitis. Points from the study as a whole: Clones tied to disease were said to be significantly enriched in matched ankylosing spondylitis synovial fluid. Ankylosing spondylitis blood seemed to carry a telltale TCR beta motif made of under ten highly homologous variants.

TCRdb re-derived calls from the 5' RACE reads in MiXCR, one entry per CDR3 protein. The sample includes more than 650,000 distinct CDR3 sequences, 12% of them seen just once. This sequence originates from a male donor with ankylosing spondylitis. The rearrangement uses TRBV2 and TRBJ1-6; D is uncertain. The specimen was blood, either unsorted or a sorted T cell fraction (not recorded which). The CDR3, as DNA: TGTGCCAGCATGGGAGGGTCCAGCTCCTATAATTCACCCCTCCACTTT. Protein sequence: CASMGGSSSYNSPLHF.